This note documents a single T cell receptor beta chain sequence. Data came from immunoSEQ multiplex PCR; TCRdb stores just in-frame clones and leaves some out. The sample comprises 97,000 or so clones, 70% to 90% of which are singletons, and 3% rests with the top ten. This entry is derived from a study of blood T cell repertoires in COVID-19. At the level of the study: Nucleic acid was either cDNA or gDNA, and it came from T cells, B-cell-depleted T cells, or PBMCs.

The V and J ends lost 2 bases and 1 base, in that order; junction bases with no gene match: 8. Germline lookup yields CDR1 LGHNA and CDR2 YSLEER. The CDR3 has 16 amino acids. The sequence derives from a man aged 45-60 years with active or convalescent COVID-19. The chain carries TRBV4-3 and TRBJ2-7, with TRBD1 matching over 7 bases. What was sequenced was peripheral blood. The CDR3 nucleotides are TGCGCCAGCAGCCAACCCCGGGACAGCTTTTCCTACGAGCAGTACTTC. This gives the protein CASSQPRDSFSYEQYF.